The subject of this entry is one T cell receptor beta chain. The antigen is unknown. This specimen belongs to a study of OX40 agonist ivuxolimab in advanced cancers. Study information: Patients in the trial were receiving intravenous ivuxolimab every 2 weeks, at doses of 0.01 to 10 mg/kg. One hepatocellular carcinoma and two cutaneous melanoma patients partially responded.

Assay used: immunoSEQ multiplex PCR; TCRdb lists only in-frame clones, some missing. The sample consists of about 58,000 clones, roughly 85% of them appearing once. Study-wide results and limits: CD8+ T cells were the subset that, on average, had more expanded clones than CD4+.

CDR3 size: 12 residues. The V gene end was trimmed by 6 bases and the J gene end by 6 bases; junction bases not matched to a gene: 5. CDR1 and CDR2 (germline): MNHNS, SASEGT. The investigators sampled blood at baseline, at cycle 4 day 1, and at cycle 7 day 1. This sample comprised CD4+ or CD8+ T cells sorted from blood, obtained in a trial of the OX40 agonist ivuxolimab. The chain joins TRBV6-1 to TRBJ2-7; 7 positions match TRBD2. This receptor was identified in an adult with an advanced solid tumor such as melanoma, head and neck, liver or kidney cancer. The CDR3 reads CASRIPGGEQYF. The CDR3 DNA reads TGTGCCAGCAGGATACCGGGGGGCGAGCAGTACTTC.